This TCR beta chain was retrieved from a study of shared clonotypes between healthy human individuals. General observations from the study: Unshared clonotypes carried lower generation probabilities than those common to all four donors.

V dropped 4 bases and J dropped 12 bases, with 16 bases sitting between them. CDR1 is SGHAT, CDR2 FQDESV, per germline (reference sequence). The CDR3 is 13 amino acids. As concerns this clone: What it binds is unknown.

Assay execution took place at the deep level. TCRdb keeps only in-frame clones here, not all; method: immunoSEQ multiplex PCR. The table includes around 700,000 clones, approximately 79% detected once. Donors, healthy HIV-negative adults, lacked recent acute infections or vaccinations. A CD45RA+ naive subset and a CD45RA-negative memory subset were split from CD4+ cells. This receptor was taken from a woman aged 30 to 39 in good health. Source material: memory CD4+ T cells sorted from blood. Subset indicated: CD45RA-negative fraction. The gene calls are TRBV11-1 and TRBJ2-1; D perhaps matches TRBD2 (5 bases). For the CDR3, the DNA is TGTGCCAGCAGCTCGACTTTTCCGGCGGGGCAGTTCTTC. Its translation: CASSSTFPAGQFF.